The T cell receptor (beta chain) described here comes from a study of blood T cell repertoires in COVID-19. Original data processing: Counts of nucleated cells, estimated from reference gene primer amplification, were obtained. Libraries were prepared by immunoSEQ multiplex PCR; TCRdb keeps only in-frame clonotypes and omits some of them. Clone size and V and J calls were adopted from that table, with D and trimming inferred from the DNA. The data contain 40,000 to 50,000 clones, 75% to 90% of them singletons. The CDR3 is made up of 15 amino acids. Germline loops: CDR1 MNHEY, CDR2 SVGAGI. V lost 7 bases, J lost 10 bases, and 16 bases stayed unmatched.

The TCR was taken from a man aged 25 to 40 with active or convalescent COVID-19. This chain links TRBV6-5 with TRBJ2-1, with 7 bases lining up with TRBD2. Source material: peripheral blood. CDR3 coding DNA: TGTGCCAGCACCACCCTGGGGACGGGAGGATGGGAGCAGTTCTTC. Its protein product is CASTTLGTGGWEQFF.